Shown below are 22 T cell receptor beta chains from a single sample sequenced in a study of shared clonotypes between healthy human individuals. The table came from immunoSEQ multiplex PCR; TCRdb's copy has only in-frame clones and leaves some out. The sample gives a few million clones, about 90% of which show up once; more than 0.35% is in the top ten. The sequenced material came from naive CD4+ T cells from PBMCs. The subset denotes: CD45RA+ positively selected. The receptors derive from a man aged 18 to 30 in good health. Some clones in this sample may be carry-over from other donors' samples.

Comments on this clone: Different DNA sequences within this sample yield the same CDR3. The V and J genes are TRBV6-6 and TRBJ2-2, with D hard to call. The CDR3 length is 13 residues. Germline lookup yields CDR1 MNHNY and CDR2 SVGAGI (reference sequence). The ends were cut back, 8 bases at V and 4 bases at J, with 11 bases in the middle. The CDR3 DNA sequence: TGTGCCAGCTCCTTAGGTGGCACCGGGGAGCTGTTTTTT. Its protein product is CASSLGGTGELFF.

As concerns this clone: Other nucleotide sequences from this sample produce the same CDR3. The chain recombines TRBV5-1 with TRBJ2-3; TRBD1 matches at 7 bases. This CDR3 contains 14 residues. The V segment lost 5 bases and the J segment 2 bases; nucleotides outside the gene matches: 5. The germline V gene encodes CDR1 SGHRS and CDR2 YFSETQ. Written as DNA, the CDR3 is TGCGCCAGCAGTACAGGGGCCTCCACAGATACGCAGTATTTT. It yields the protein CASSTGASTDTQYF.

The J gene is TRBJ2-1, the V gene TRBV21-1; TRBD1, as called in the table, went unchecked against the DNA. TRBV21-1 is tagged as a pseudogene. This CDR3 has 20 residues. CDR3 DNA: TGTGCCAGCAGCCCCCGGGACAGGGGCACCAGCACCCATTCCTACAATGAGCAGTTCTTC. Translated, it gives CASSPRDRGTSTHSYNEQFF.

V gene TRBV18 combines with J gene TRBJ1-4; possibly TRBD1 for D (5 bases). CDR3 length: 15 residues. V lost 0 bases and J 8 bases, leaving 13 bases between the germline ends. The germline V gene encodes CDR1 KGHSH and CDR2 LQKENI. CDR3: CASSPPAQGEEKLFF. The CDR3 bases are TGTGCCAGCTCACCACCGGCCCAGGGAGAGGAAAAACTGTTTTTT.

The gene calls are TRBV5-1 and TRBJ2-1, with 10 bases lining up with TRBD2. The V gene's germline CDR1 is SGHRS and CDR2 YFSETQ. Germline trimming cut 1 base from V and 9 bases from J; bases unmatched to any gene: 10. This CDR3 is 16 amino acids long. The CDR3 DNA reads as TGCGCCAGCAGCTTGAGCTATCTAGCGGGAGTGGGTGAGCAGTTCTTC. Protein sequence: CASSLSYLAGVGEQFF.

The J gene is TRBJ2-2, the V gene TRBV7-6; possibly TRBD1 for D (7 bases). V lost 4 bases, J lost 6 bases, and 15 bases lay in between. The CDR3 has 15 residues. Looked up from germline, CDR1 is SGHVS and CDR2 is FNYEAQ. The CDR3: CASSSRQGGAGELFF. CDR3 coding DNA: TGTGCCAGCAGCTCCCGACAGGGCGGGGCCGGGGAGCTGTTTTTT.

Regarding this clone: In the same sample, other DNA sequences code for this CDR3. This chain uses TRBV28 with TRBJ2-7; D ambiguous. The CDR3 length is 12 residues. The ends were cut back, 6 bases at V and 3 bases at J, with 9 bases in the middle. Germline-derived CDR1 and CDR2 are MDHEN and SYDVKM. The CDR3 sequence is CASSSRRYEQYF. Written as DNA, the CDR3 is TGTGCCAGCAGCAGCAGGCGCTACGAGCAGTACTTC.

The chain has TRBV5-1 and TRBJ2-1; D unclear. The germline V and J ends were trimmed by 0 bases and 0 bases, with 10 bases remaining between them. Per the germline V gene, CDR1 is SGHRS and CDR2 is YFSETQ. This CDR3 comprises 16 residues. CDR3 in amino acids: CASSLEGSSSYNEQFF. The CDR3 nucleotides are TGCGCCAGCAGCTTGGAGGGATCTAGCTCCTACAATGAGCAGTTCTTC.

V is TRBV29-1 and J is TRBJ2-1, with TRBD1 identical over 9 bases. The CDR3 is made up of 13 amino acids. From germline, CDR1 is SQVTM and CDR2 ANQGSEA. In DNA, the CDR3 is TGCAGTCCCACAGGGGGCGATGACAATGAGCAGTTCTTC. Protein product: CSPTGGDDNEQFF.

This clone has a single count. The same CDR3 can be traced to other DNA sequences in this sample. V is TRBV28 and J is TRBJ2-3; D not resolved. CDR1 MDHEN and CDR2 SYDVKM come from the germline V gene. V dropped 6 bases and J dropped 5 bases, with 6 bases sitting between them. This CDR3 spans 11 amino acids. CDR3 DNA sequence: TGTGCCAGCAGCAACAGAGATACGCAGTATTTT. Amino acids: CASSNRDTQYF.

Comments on this clone: The same CDR3 arises from other DNA sequences in this sample as well. The V gene is TRBV7-2, the J gene TRBJ2-7; the D is unclear. The V end was cut by 1 base, the J end by 0 bases, with 7 bases between. Per germline, CDR1 SGHTA and CDR2 FQGNSA. The CDR3 is 14 amino acids. DNA for the CDR3: TGTGCCAGCAGCTTAGTGAGCAGCTCCTACGAGCAGTACTTC. Translating gives CASSLVSSSYEQYF.

Note on this clone: Other DNA sequences from this sample encode an identical CDR3 as well. V gene TRBV6-5 combines with J gene TRBJ2-5; TRBD2 is a possible D gene (6 bases). The CDR3 extends over 13 amino acids. Germline values: CDR1 MNHEY, CDR2 SVGAGI. V dropped 2 bases and J dropped 5 bases, with 9 bases sitting between them. This CDR3 is CASSYGGRETQYF. CDR3 DNA: TGTGCCAGCAGTTACGGGGGGAGGGAGACCCAGTACTTC.

The chain combines TRBV5-1 with TRBJ2-1; no firm D call. The germline V and J ends were trimmed by 0 bases and 6 bases, with 10 bases remaining between them. The CDR3 sequence is 14 residues long. Per the germline V gene, CDR1 is SGHRS and CDR2 is YFSETQ. This chain's CDR3 is CASSLGGAVNEQFF. The CDR3 nucleotides are TGCGCCAGCAGCTTGGGTGGTGCGGTCAATGAGCAGTTCTTC. The complete variable domain, with remaining parts taken from reference TRBV5-1 and TRBJ2-1, reads KAGVTQTPRYLIKTRGQQVTLSCSPISGHRSVSWYQQTPGQGLQFLFEYFSETQRNKGNFPGRFSGRQFSNSRSEMNVSTLELGDSALYLCASSLGGAVNEQFFGPGTRLTVL.

The V and J genes are TRBV29-1 and TRBJ2-7; possible D gene TRBD1, 6 bases. Between the trimmed V and J ends, which lost 3 bases and 2 bases, there was a span of 11 bases. The CDR3 spans 13 residues. Per germline, CDR1 SQVTM and CDR2 ANQGSEA. The CDR3, as DNA: TGCAGCGTTGAGATCCAGGGGACCTACGAGCAGTACTTC. It is translated as CSVEIQGTYEQYF.

The chain recombines TRBV11-2 with TRBJ2-1; maybe TRBD1 (5 bases). Germline lookup yields CDR1 SGHAT and CDR2 FQNNGV. This CDR3 comprises 15 residues. V shed 1 base and J shed 3 bases, with 10 bases lying between them. CDR3 coding DNA: TGTGCCAGCAGCTTAGCACAGGAATTCTACAATGAGCAGTTCTTC. Its translation: CASSLAQEFYNEQFF.

This chain links TRBV28 with TRBJ1-2; 7 bases agree with TRBD1. Germline V gene sequence: CDR1 MDHEN, CDR2 SYDVKM. The CDR3 is made up of 14 amino acids. After removal of 1 base from V and 4 bases from J, the junction contained 3 bases not matched to a gene. The CDR3 region is CASSLLAGGYGYTF. DNA of the CDR3: TGTGCCAGCAGTTTATTAGCAGGGGGCTATGGCTACACCTTC.

As regards this clone: This CDR3 is also generated by other DNA sequences in the sample. This chain uses TRBV7-3 with TRBJ2-1; 7 nucleotides line up with TRBD2. Germline CDR1 and CDR2: SGHTA and FQGTGA. V lost 5 bases and J lost 3; bases outside the gene matches: 7. CDR3 length equals 15 residues. CDR3 region: CASSPVASGYNEQFF. In DNA, the CDR3 is TGTGCCAGCAGCCCAGTGGCTAGCGGCTACAATGAGCAGTTCTTC.

This chain uses TRBV11-2 with TRBJ2-1, with 8 bases lining up with TRBD2. Germline V gene lookup returns CDR1 SGHAT and CDR2 FQNNGV. The CDR3 sequence is 14 residues long. V lost 1 base, J lost 6 bases, and 2 bases stayed unmatched. CDR3 region: CASSLVGTSNEQFF. DNA for the CDR3: TGTGCCAGCAGCTTAGTTGGGACTAGCAATGAGCAGTTCTTC. Based on the CDR3 plus reference TRBV11-2 and TRBJ2-1, the full variable domain is EAGVAQSPRYKIIEKRQSVAFWCNPISGHATLYWYQQILGQGPKLLIQFQNNGVVDDSQLPKDRFSAERLKGVDSTLKIQPAKLEDSAVYLCASSLVGTSNEQFFGPGTRLTVL.

The gene calls are TRBV28 and TRBJ2-1; D not certain. Germline V gives CDR1 MDHEN, CDR2 SYDVKM. V was shortened by 10 bases and J by 4 bases, with 20 bases between the two germline ends. CDR3 size: 15 residues. The CDR3 here is CATNNWVGFYNEQFF. The CDR3, as DNA: TGTGCCACCAATAATTGGGTAGGGTTTTACAATGAGCAGTTCTTC. The variable domain in full, completed from reference TRBV28 and TRBJ2-1, reads DVKVTQSSRYLVKRTGEKVFLECVQDMDHENMFWYRQDPGLGLRLIYFSYDVKMKEKGDIPEGYSVSREKKERFSLILESASTNQTSMYLCATNNWVGFYNEQFFGPGTRLTVL.

This rearrangement joins TRBV6-5 to TRBJ1-1, with D possibly being TRBD1 (6 bases). The CDR3 covers 13 residues. V lost 4 bases to trimming and J lost 1 base, with 7 bases between them. Per germline, CDR1 MNHEY and CDR2 SVGAGI. CDR3 sequence reads: CASSSTGNTEAFF. CDR3 DNA sequence: TGTGCCAGCAGTTCGACAGGGAACACTGAAGCTTTCTTT.

CDR3 sequence: CSVAPSIGGGDTQYF. DNA of the CDR3: TGCAGCGTTGCGCCGTCGATCGGGGGGGGAGATACGCAGTATTTT. V gene TRBV29-1 combines with J gene TRBJ2-3, with 8 bases aligning to TRBD2. The trim removed 4 bases at V and 5 bases at J, leaving 11 bases unmatched. Germline V gene sequence: CDR1 SQVTM, CDR2 ANQGSEA. CDR3 length: 15 amino acids.

This clone was recorded only once. The V call is TRBV19, the J call TRBJ1-4, with 8 bases matching TRBD1. V shed 5 bases and J 7 bases; nucleotides not matched to a gene: 9. CDR3 length equals 15 residues. CDR1 and CDR2 from the germline V gene are LNHDA and SQIVND (reference sequence). CDR3 in amino acids: CASSVTGTGGEKLFF. CDR3 coding DNA: TGTGCCAGTAGTGTGACCGGGACAGGCGGTGAAAAACTGTTTTTT.